This TCR beta chain originates from a study of blood T cell repertoires in COVID-19. Across the study: Collection of acute and convalescent COVID-19 samples took place in the United States, Italy and Spain. Sources were T cells, B-cell-depleted T cells, or PBMCs; the material itself was cDNA or gDNA.

This clone was seen only once. The CDR3 totals 14 residues. Germline V gene data show CDR1 as SGHTA and CDR2 as FQGNSA. Trimming stripped 5 bases from V and 1 base from J, with 8 bases between. Sequencing was performed with immunoSEQ multiplex PCR; in TCRdb, only in-frame clones are kept and a portion is missing. The sample comprises hundreds of thousands of clones, about 89% of which are singletons, and 1% to 1.5% rests with the top ten. The V and J genes are TRBV7-2 and TRBJ1-4; tentative D call: TRBD1 (5 bases). The origin of this receptor is a man between 40 and 49 years old with acute or convalescent COVID-19. The specimen sequenced was peripheral blood. The chain's CDR3 is CASSQDITNEKLFF. CDR3 coding DNA: TGTGCCAGCAGCCAGGACATAACTAATGAAAAACTGTTTTTT.